This T cell receptor (beta chain) was obtained from a study of ipilimumab plus nivolumab after autologous stem cell transplantation. For the study at large: Typical patient got roughly 5 ipilimumab doses and 7 or 8 nivolumab doses (median). Study conclusions and caveats: Per the authors, repertoire, Treg and microbiota data justify further study.

Data came from immunoSEQ multiplex PCR; TCRdb stores just in-frame clones and leaves some out. The data show roughly 16,000 clones, more than 80% seen once. Patients got 3 mg/kg IV nivolumab weeks 1, 4, 7, 10, then biweekly through week 26. As regards this clone: Its antigen remains unknown.

With V trimmed by 0 bases and J by 1 base, 3 bases remained unmatched. The CDR3 runs 15 residues. CDR1 and CDR2 from the germline V gene are SGHNT and YYREEE (reference sequence). The source is a male donor with diffuse large B-cell lymphoma. This material consisted of PBMCs, taken in a trial of ipilimumab plus nivolumab as post-transplant consolidation. The chain has TRBV5-4 and TRBJ1-1, with 7 bases identical to TRBD1. CDR3 in amino acids: CASSLGGTANTEAFF. In DNA form, the CDR3 reads TGTGCCAGCAGCTTGGGCGGGACAGCGAACACTGAAGCTTTCTTT.